The 14 T cell receptor beta chains listed next were all sequenced from one sample in a study of breast tumors, draining lymph nodes, adjacent tissues (dated by TCRdb to about 2016). The protocol used for the library was multiplex PCR. Sequencing used an Illumina HiSeq 2000. Through fastp at Q25 and MiXCR, TCRdb rebuilt clones from the public reads, retaining in-frame beta chains. Duplicate CDR3 protein sequences are folded into a single record with the most common DNA and genes. This sample gives 80,000 to 130,000 distinct CDR3 sequences in total; 21% of them show up just once. Of the sample, roughly 1.2% is held by the ten largest clones. Lymph node samples were obtained from the axillary draining lymph nodes of breast cancer patients. The sequenced sample consisted of axillary lymph node tissue. Receptor source: a female donor with breast cancer. Some clones in this sample may be carry-over from other donors' samples.

This clonotype was found many times. J is TRBJ2-2 and V is TRBV12-3 or TRBV12-4; TRBD2 aligns across 10 bases. With 7 bases clipped from V and 8 bases from J, the junction kept 7 bases outside the gene matches. The CDR3 has 14 residues. CDR3 region: CASTDLAGAGELFF. CDR3 coding DNA: TGTGCCAGCACTGACCTAGCGGGAGCTGGGGAGCTGTTTTTT.

This clonotype was recorded at least ten times. The rearrangement uses TRBV9 and TRBJ1-6, with 7 bases aligning to TRBD1. V shed 4 bases and J 6 bases; nucleotides not matched to a gene: 10. Germline V lookup: CDR1 SGDLS, CDR2 YYNGEE. There are 16 residues in the CDR3. The CDR3 reads CASSRGQRSSNSPLHF. CDR3 DNA: TGTGCCAGCAGCAGGGGACAGCGCTCTTCTAATTCACCCCTCCACTTT.

This clonotype was detected many times. This chain connects TRBV29-1 to TRBJ2-1; D is undetermined. Germline CDR1 and CDR2: SQVTM and ANQGSEA. The CDR3 is 14 residues long. Trimming removed 4 bases at V and 0 bases at J, with 10 bases between. The CDR3 loop reads CSVVAALSYNEQFF. The CDR3 DNA is TGCAGCGTTGTTGCGGCTCTCTCCTACAATGAGCAGTTCTTC.

Points on this clonotype: A much larger clone sits a single nucleotide away, making a read error possible. The rearrangement joins TRBV19 to TRBJ2-1, with 8 positions matching TRBD2. CDR1 is LNHDA and CDR2 is SQIVND in the germline V gene (reference sequence). The CDR3 loop spans 15 amino acids. In DNA, the CDR3 is TGTGCCGGTAGTATAGGATCCACGGGAGGGCGGGAGCAGTTCTTC. Translated, it gives CAGSIGSTGGREQFF.

Concerning this clonotype itself: Just one base apart from a much larger clone, this may be a read error. The DNA of the CDR3 is TGCAGTGCTAGACCCGGGACAAGGTCGGGAGAGCAGTACTTC. Protein: CSARPGTRSGEQYF. The rearrangement uses TRBV20-1 and TRBJ2-7, with a possible D match to TRBD1 (6 bases). CDR3 size: 14 residues. V was cut by 2 bases and J by 7 bases, with 18 bases left in between. CDR1 and CDR2 from the germline V gene are DFQATT and SNEGSKA (reference sequence).

To note about this clonotype: A read error may be the cause here, since a much bigger clone is one base away. The gene calls are TRBV5-4 and TRBJ2-1; maybe TRBD2 (6 bases). The CDR3 is made up of 13 amino acids. From germline, CDR1 is SGHNT and CDR2 YYREEE (reference sequence). The CDR3 protein is CANSLYGGNEQFF. The CDR3 bases are TGTGCCAACAGCTTGTATGGGGGGAATGAGCAGTTCTTC.

This clonotype was seen many times. V and J are TRBV20-1 and TRBJ2-7; 9 bases match TRBD2. The CDR3 consists of 13 residues. Germline V gives CDR1 DFQATT, CDR2 SNEGSKA (reference sequence). The J segment lost 9 bases and the V segment lost 3 bases, leaving 9 bases of the junction unmatched. CDR3 DNA sequence: TGCAGTGCTAGTCAGTCCCTAGCGGGACGGCAGTACTTC. This encodes CSASQSLAGRQYF.

Many counts were recorded for this clonotype. The chain has TRBV20-1 and TRBJ2-3; a possible D gene is TRBD2 (6 bases). V gave up 3 bases and J gave up 0 bases, with 16 bases separating them. This CDR3 contains 16 residues. From germline, CDR1 is DFQATT and CDR2 SNEGSKA (reference sequence). Written as DNA, the CDR3 is TGCAGTGCTAGTTCACCAGCGGGTCTTAGCACAGATACGCAGTATTTT. It yields the protein CSASSPAGLSTDTQYF.

This clonotype was recorded many times. The rearrangement links TRBV20-1 to TRBJ2-1; 11 bases fit TRBD2. Germline V gives CDR1 DFQATT, CDR2 SNEGSKA (reference sequence). This CDR3 has 21 amino acids. With V trimmed by 0 bases and J by 0 bases, 16 bases remained unmatched. Here the CDR3 DNA reads TGCAGTGCTAGAGATCCCCGGTTGATAGCGGGGGGGGAAAGCTCCTACAATGAGCAGTTCTTC. This gives the protein CSARDPRLIAGGESSYNEQFF.

This clonotype was observed at least ten times. The chain recombines TRBV6-1 with TRBJ2-7; no clear D gene. The ends were cut back, 2 bases at V and 2 bases at J, with 7 bases in the middle. The CDR3 loop spans 13 amino acids. In germline, CDR1 is MNHNS, CDR2 SASEGT. CDR3 coding DNA: TGTGCCAGCAGTGAACCCGCGGCCTACGAGCAGTACTTC. It yields the protein CASSEPAAYEQYF.

This clonotype was picked up many times. The chain links TRBV7-2 to TRBJ2-5, with TRBD2 matching over 7 bases. With V trimmed by 1 base and J by 2 bases, 7 bases remained unmatched. Germline CDR1 is SGHTA and CDR2 is FQGNSA. There are 16 residues in the CDR3. CDR3 DNA sequence: TGTGCCAGCAGCTTAGGCGCAGCGGGGAGTCAAGAGACCCAGTACTTC. It specifies CASSLGAAGSQETQYF.

This clonotype was recorded at least ten times. The chain employs TRBV5-1 and TRBJ2-5, with 10 bases aligning to TRBD1. Trimming at V came to 5 bases and at J to 1 base, leaving 8 bases not matched to a gene. Germline CDR1 SGHRS, CDR2 YFSETQ. The CDR3 is made up of 16 amino acids. The DNA of the CDR3 is TGCGCCAGCAGGACCACCCGACAGGGGGCCCAAGAGACCCAGTACTTC. Protein sequence: CASRTTRQGAQETQYF.

This clonotype was recorded at least ten times. The CDR3 DNA sequence: TGTGCCAGTAGGGAGGCTACCCAGCCCCAGCATTTT. It specifies CASREATQPQHF. The chain joins TRBV19 to TRBJ1-5; no firm D call. From germline, CDR1 is LNHDA and CDR2 SQIVND (reference sequence). CDR3 length: 12 residues. V was trimmed by 6 bases and J by 7 bases, leaving 10 bases between them.

For the CDR3, the DNA is TGTGCCAGCGGGCCCGTCCCCCATGCCGGGGAGCTGTTTTTT. Protein product: CASGPVPHAGELFF. The V call is TRBV6-1, the J call TRBJ2-2; no reliable D call. V was shortened by 8 bases and J by 6 bases, with 16 bases between the two germline ends. From germline, CDR1 is MNHNS and CDR2 SASEGT. This CDR3 has 14 amino acids.